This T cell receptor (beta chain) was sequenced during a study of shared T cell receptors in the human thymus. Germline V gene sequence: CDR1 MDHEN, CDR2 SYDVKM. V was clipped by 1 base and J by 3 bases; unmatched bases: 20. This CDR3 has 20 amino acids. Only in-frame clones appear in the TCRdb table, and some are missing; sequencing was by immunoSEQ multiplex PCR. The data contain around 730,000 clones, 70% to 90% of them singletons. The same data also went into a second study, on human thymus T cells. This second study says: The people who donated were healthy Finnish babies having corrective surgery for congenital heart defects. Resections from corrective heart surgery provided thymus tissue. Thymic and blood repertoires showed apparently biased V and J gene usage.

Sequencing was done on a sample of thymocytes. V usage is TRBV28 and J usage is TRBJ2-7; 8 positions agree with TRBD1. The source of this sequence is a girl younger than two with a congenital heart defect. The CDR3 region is CASSLYSRTGWPLRGYEQYF. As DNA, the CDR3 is TGTGCCAGCAGTTTATATTCCCGGACAGGGTGGCCCCTCCGTGGCTACGAGCAGTACTTC.